This T cell receptor beta chain was sequenced in a study of graft-versus-host responses after intestinal transplantation. The wider study: Recipients obtained multivisceral, liver-intestinal, or isolated intestinal transplants. Overall study findings and caveats: GvH clonotypes were identified within recipient marrow, with a subset emerging first in ileum or blood. Within the allografts of patients who had graft-donor T cell macrochimerism, graft-versus-host to host-versus-graft clonal ratios were high. Peak GvH clone levels in circulation were associated with early post-transplant HvG declines.

Repertoires were generated with immunoSEQ multiplex PCR, while TCRdb's copy carries only in-frame clones and drops some. This sample yields some 120,000 clones, of which 90% are seen a single time; about 0.18% belongs to the top ten. From germline, CDR1 is SGHAT and CDR2 FQNNGV. The CDR3 runs 16 residues. The V end was cut by 5 bases, the J end by 1 base, with 17 bases between. This clone was found once. Its antigen is unknown. The sequencing used unstimulated CD4+ T cells sorted from spleen or lymph node cells, collected before intestinal transplant. The rearrangement links TRBV11-2 to TRBJ1-1; D might be TRBD1 (5 bases). This TCR came from a human donor who received an intestinal transplant. In nucleotides, the CDR3 is TGTGCCAGCAGCATGGAAATGGGCAGGGCGAACACTGAAGCTTTCTTT. Protein: CASSMEMGRANTEAFF.